The 9 T cell receptor beta chains given below trace back to one sample, sequenced in a study of type 1 regulatory T cells. These receptors' antigens are unknown. TCRdb re-analysed the reads in MiXCR, keeping a single row per CDR3 protein. This sample yields about 62,000 distinct CDR3 sequences, of which approximately 60% are seen a single time; 1.5% to 2% belongs to the top ten. Sequenced sample: cultured non-Tr1 T cells, either the whole culture or a sorted T cell fraction (not recorded which). The source is a human donor in good health.

The chain carries TRBV15 and TRBJ2-7, with D possibly being TRBD2 (6 bases). There are 17 residues in the CDR3. Germline loops: CDR1 LNHNV, CDR2 YYDKDF (reference sequence). V lost 1 base, J lost 2 bases, and 18 bases lay in between. This CDR3 is CATSRAGGSGEAYEQYF. The CDR3 DNA is TGTGCCACCAGCAGAGCTGGGGGGTCGGGAGAAGCCTACGAGCAGTACTTC.

The chain uses TRBV7-2 and TRBJ2-1, with 8 positions matching TRBD2. The junction had 8 bases not matched to a gene; V was cut back by 1 base and J by 9 bases. The CDR3 contains 15 residues. CDR1 is SGHTA and CDR2 is FQGNSA in the germline V gene. The CDR3, as DNA: TGTGCCAGCAGCTTAGGGCCAGCGGGAGTCGTTGAGCAGTTCTTC. Its translation is CASSLGPAGVVEQFF.

Ten or more counts support this clonotype. This chain connects TRBV4-3 to TRBJ2-1, with TRBD2 matching over 8 bases. The CDR3 has 14 amino acids. From germline, CDR1 is LGHNA and CDR2 YSLEER. Unmatched junction bases numbered 5, after V lost 0 bases and J lost 10 bases. The DNA of the CDR3 is TGCGCCAGCAGCCAAGATCTTGGCGGGAGGGAGCAGTTCTTC. Translated: CASSQDLGGREQFF.

The chain combines TRBV7-2 with TRBJ2-7; tentatively, D is TRBD2 (6 bases). V was clipped by 0 bases and J by 11 bases, with 14 bases between them. CDR1 and CDR2 (germline): SGHTA, FQGNSA. CDR3 length: 13 amino acids. The CDR3 DNA reads TGTGCCAGCAGCTTAGCTCTTGGCAGGGAGGAGTACTTC. It yields the protein CASSLALGREEYF.

This clonotype was observed a few times. The DNA of the CDR3 is TGTGCCATCAGGAAGGGGCTAAACTACGAGCAGTACTTC. This codes for CAIRKGLNYEQYF. The rearrangement uses TRBV10-3 and TRBJ2-7; possible D gene TRBD1, 5 bases. The CDR3 runs 13 residues. Per the germline V gene, CDR1 is ENHRY and CDR2 is SYGVKD. Trimming removed 6 bases at V and 3 bases at J, with 12 bases between.

This clonotype has a count of ten or more. The V call is TRBV10-3, the J call TRBJ2-1; 8 positions match TRBD1. Germline assignment: CDR1 ENHRY and CDR2 SYGVKD. The CDR3 extends over 15 amino acids. V shed 11 bases and J 6 bases; nucleotides not matched to a gene: 15. The CDR3 here is CAAGAGTGNGNEQFF. The CDR3 coding sequence is TGTGCCGCCGGTGCGGGGACAGGTAACGGCAATGAGCAGTTCTTC.

The chain carries TRBV6-1 and TRBJ1-1; no clear D gene. With 4 bases removed from V and 1 base from J, the gap between germline ends came to 7 bases. This CDR3 has 13 amino acids. Germline V gene lookup returns CDR1 MNHNS and CDR2 SASEGT. In nucleotides, the CDR3 is TGTGCCAGCAGTGGACAAGCGAACACTGAAGCTTTCTTT. It is translated as CASSGQANTEAFF.

The rearrangement links TRBV10-1 to TRBJ2-7, with 11 nucleotides matching TRBD2. This CDR3 has 15 residues. V was pared by 6 bases and J by 2 bases, with 6 bases of the junction left unmatched. The germline V gene encodes CDR1 WNHNN and CDR2 SYGVQD (reference sequence). The CDR3 sequence is CASSQGTSGTYEQYF. In DNA form, the CDR3 reads TGCGCCAGCAGCCAAGGGACTAGCGGAACCTACGAGCAGTACTTC.

This clonotype was counted only a few times. The J gene is TRBJ2-5, the V gene TRBV2, with D possibly being TRBD1 or TRBD2 (6 bases each). The CDR3 consists of 13 residues. CDR1 SNHLY and CDR2 FYNNEI come from the germline V gene. Trimming removed 6 bases at V and 3 bases at J, with 11 bases between. The CDR3 here is CASREGEEETQYF. CDR3 nucleotides: TGTGCCAGCAGGGAGGGGGAGGAAGAGACCCAGTACTTC.